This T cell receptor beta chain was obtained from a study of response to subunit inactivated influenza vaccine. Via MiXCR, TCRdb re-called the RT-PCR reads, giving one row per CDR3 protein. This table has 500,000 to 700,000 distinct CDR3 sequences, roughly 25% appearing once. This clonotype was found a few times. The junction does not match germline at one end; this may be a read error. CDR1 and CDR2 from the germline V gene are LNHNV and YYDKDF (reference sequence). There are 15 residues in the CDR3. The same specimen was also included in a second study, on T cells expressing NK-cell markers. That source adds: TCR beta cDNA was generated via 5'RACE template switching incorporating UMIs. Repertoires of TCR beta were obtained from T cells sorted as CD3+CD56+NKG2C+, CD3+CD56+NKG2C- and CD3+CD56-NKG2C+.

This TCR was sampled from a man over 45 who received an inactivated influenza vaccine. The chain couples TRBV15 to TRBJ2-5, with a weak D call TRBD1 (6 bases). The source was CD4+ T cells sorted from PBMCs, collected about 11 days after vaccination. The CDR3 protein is CATSGDRLNQETQYF. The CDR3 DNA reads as TGTGCCACCAGCGGAGACAGGCTCAACCAAGAGACCCAGTACTTC.